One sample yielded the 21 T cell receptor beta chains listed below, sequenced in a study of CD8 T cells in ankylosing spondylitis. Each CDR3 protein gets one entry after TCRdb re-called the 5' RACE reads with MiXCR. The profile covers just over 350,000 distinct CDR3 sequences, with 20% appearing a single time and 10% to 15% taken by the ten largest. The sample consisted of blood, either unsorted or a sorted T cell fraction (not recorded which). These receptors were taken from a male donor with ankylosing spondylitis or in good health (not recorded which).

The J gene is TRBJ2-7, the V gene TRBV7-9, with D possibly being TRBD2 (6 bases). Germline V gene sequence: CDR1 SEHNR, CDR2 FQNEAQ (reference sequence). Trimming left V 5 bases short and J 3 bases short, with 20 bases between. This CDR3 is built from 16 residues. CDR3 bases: TGTGCCAGCAGCCCAACAATGGGACTTGCCAGCTACGAGCAGTACTTC. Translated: CASSPTMGLASYEQYF. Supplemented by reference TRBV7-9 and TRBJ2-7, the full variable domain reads DTGVSQNPRHKITKRGQNVTFRCDPISEHNRLYWYRQTLGQGPEFLTYFQNEAQLEKSRLLSDRFSAERPKGSFSTLEIQRTEQGDSAMYLCASSPTMGLASYEQYFGPGTRLTVT.

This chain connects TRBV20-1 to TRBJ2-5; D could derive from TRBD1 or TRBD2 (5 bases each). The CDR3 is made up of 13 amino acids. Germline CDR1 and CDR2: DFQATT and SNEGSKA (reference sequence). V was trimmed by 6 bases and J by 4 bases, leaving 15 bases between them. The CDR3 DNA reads TGCAGTGCCCGGGCCCGGGGCCGAGAGACCCAGTACTTC. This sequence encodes CSARARGRETQYF.

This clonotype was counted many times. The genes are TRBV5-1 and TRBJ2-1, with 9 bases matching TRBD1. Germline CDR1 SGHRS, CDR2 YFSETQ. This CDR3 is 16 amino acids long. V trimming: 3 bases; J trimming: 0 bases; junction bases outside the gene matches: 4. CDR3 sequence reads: CASSWTGDSSYNEQFF. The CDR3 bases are TGCGCCAGCAGCTGGACAGGGGACAGCTCCTACAATGAGCAGTTCTTC.

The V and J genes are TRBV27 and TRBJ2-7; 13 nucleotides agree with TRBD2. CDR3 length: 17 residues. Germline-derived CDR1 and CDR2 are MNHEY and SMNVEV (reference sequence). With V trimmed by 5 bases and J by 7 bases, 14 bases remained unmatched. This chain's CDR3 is CASSPLRTSGGADEQYF. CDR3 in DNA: TGTGCCAGCAGTCCCCTTCGAACTAGCGGGGGGGCCGATGAGCAGTACTTC.

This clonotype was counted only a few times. The CDR3, as DNA: TGTGCTAGTAATCTTGGTGTCCAAGAGACCCAGTACTTC. Translating gives CASNLGVQETQYF. The chain employs TRBV12-5 and TRBJ2-5, with D uncertain. V lost 8 bases and J 1 base, leaving 11 bases between the germline ends. Germline assignment: CDR1 LGHNT and CDR2 FRNRAP. CDR3 length equals 13 residues.

In nucleotides, the CDR3 is TGCAGTGTCACAGGCAGGAACTCCTACGAGCAGTACTTC. It codes for CSVTGRNSYEQYF. The chain couples TRBV20-1 to TRBJ2-7; D might be TRBD1 (5 bases). The germline gives CDR1 DFQATT, CDR2 SNEGSKA (reference sequence). V shed 7 bases and J shed 0 bases, with 13 bases lying between them. CDR3 size: 13 residues.

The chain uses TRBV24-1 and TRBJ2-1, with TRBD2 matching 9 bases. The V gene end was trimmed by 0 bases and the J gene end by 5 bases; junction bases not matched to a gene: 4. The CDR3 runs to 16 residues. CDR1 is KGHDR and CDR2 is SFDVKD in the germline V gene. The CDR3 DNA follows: TGTGCCACCAGTGATTTGCCTAGCGGGGAAAACAATGAGCAGTTCTTC. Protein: CATSDLPSGENNEQFF.

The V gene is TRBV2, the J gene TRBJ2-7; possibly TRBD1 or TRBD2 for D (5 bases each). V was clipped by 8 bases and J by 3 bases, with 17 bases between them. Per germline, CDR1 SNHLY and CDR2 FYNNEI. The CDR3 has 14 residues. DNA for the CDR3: TGTGCCAGCTACGCCGGGACGGGATTCTACGAGCAGTACTTC. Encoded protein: CASYAGTGFYEQYF. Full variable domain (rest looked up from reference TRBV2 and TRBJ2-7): EPEVTQTPSHQVTQMGQEVILRCVPISNHLYFYWYRQILGQKVEFLVSFYNNEISEKSEIFDDQFSVERPDGSNFTLKIRSTKLEDSAMYFCASYAGTGFYEQYFGPGTRLTVT.

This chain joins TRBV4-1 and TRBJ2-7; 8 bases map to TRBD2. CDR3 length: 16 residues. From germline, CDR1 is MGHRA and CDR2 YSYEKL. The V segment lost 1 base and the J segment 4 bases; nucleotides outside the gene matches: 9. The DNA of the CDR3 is TGCGCCAGCAGCCAAGCTGCGGGGGGCCGGGTGTACGAGCAGTACTTC. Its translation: CASSQAAGGRVYEQYF.

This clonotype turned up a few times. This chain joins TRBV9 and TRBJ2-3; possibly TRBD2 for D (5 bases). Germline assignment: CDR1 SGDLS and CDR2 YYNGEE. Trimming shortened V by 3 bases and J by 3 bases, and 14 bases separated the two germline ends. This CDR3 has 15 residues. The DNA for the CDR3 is TGTGCCAGCAGCGGCTCGGGTTCGGGAACAGATACGCAGTATTTT. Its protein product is CASSGSGSGTDTQYF. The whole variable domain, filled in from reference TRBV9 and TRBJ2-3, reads DSGVTQTPKHLITATGQRVTLRCSPRSGDLSVYWYQQSLDQGLQFLIQYYNGEERAKGNILERFSAQQFPDLHSELNLSSLELGDSALYFCASSGSGSGTDTQYFGPGTRLTVL.

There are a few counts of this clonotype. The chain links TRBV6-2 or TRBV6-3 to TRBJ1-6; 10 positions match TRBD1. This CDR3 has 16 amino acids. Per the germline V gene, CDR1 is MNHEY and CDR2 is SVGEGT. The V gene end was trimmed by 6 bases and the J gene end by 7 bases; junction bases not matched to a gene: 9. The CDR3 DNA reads TGTGCCAGCAGAAATCCGCCGGGACAGGGGAATTCACCCCTCCACTTT. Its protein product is CASRNPPGQGNSPLHF.

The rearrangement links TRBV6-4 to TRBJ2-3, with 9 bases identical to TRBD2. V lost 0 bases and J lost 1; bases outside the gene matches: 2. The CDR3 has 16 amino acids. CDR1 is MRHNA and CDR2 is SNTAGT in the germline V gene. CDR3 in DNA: TGTGCCAGCAGTGACTCTAGCGGGGGTGGCACAGATACGCAGTATTTT. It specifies CASSDSSGGGTDTQYF.

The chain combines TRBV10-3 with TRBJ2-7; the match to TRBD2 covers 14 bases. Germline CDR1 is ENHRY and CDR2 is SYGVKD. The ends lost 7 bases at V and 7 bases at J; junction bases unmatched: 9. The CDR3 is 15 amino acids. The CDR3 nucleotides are TGTGCCATCACCTCGACTAGCGGGGGGGCTGGGGAGCAGTACTTC. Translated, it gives CAITSTSGGAGEQYF.

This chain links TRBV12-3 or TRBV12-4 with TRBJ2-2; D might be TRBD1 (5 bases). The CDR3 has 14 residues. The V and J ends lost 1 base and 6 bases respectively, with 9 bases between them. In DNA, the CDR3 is TGTGCCAGCAGTTTAGGACAGAGTCCCGGGGAGCTGTTTTTT. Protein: CASSLGQSPGELFF.

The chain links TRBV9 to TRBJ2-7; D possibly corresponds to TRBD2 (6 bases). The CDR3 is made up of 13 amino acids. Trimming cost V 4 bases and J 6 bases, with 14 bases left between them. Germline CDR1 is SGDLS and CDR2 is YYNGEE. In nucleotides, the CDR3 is TGTGCCAGCAGCTTAGGGACGGAGGGCGAGCAGTACTTC. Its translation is CASSLGTEGEQYF.

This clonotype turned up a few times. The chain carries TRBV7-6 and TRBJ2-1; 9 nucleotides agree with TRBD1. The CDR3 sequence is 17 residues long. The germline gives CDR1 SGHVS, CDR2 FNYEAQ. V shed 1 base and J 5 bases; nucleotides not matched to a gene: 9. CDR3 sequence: CASSLEPGTGSDNEQFF. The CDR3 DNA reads TGTGCCAGCAGCTTAGAACCCGGGACAGGGAGCGACAATGAGCAGTTCTTC.

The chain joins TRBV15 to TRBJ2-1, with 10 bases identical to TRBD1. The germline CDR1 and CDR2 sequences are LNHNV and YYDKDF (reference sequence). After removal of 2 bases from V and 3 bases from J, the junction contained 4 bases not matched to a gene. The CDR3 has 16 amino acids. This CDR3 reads CATSRYGQGVYNEQFF. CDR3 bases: TGTGCCACCAGCAGATACGGACAGGGGGTCTACAATGAGCAGTTCTTC.

The DNA for the CDR3 is TGTGCCAGCAGTGCCCACAGGGATCTCTACGAGCAGTACTTC. The encoded protein is CASSAHRDLYEQYF. The chain is built from TRBV25-1 and TRBJ2-7, with a tentative D call TRBD1 (6 bases). Germline V gene data show CDR1 as MGHDK and CDR2 as SYGVNS. This CDR3 is built from 14 residues. Trimming took 4 bases from V and 3 from J, leaving 13 bases between them.

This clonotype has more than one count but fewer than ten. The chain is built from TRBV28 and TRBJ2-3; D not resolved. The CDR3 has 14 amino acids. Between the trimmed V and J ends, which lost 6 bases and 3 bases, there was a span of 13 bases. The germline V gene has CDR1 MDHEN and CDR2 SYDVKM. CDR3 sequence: CASSPLELTDTQYF. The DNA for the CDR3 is TGTGCCAGCAGCCCCTTGGAACTGACAGATACGCAGTATTTT.

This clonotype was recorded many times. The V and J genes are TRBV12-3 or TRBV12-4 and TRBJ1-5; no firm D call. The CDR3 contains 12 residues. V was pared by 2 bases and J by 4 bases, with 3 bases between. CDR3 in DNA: TGTGCCAGCAGTTTACAGAATCAGCCCCAGCATTTT. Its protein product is CASSLQNQPQHF.

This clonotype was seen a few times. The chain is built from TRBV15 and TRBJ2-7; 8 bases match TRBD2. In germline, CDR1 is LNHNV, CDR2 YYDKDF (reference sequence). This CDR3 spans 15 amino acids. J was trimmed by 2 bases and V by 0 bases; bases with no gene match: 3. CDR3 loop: CATSRDRGGTYEQYF. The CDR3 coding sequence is TGTGCCACCAGCAGAGATCGGGGGGGCACCTACGAGCAGTACTTC.